This T cell receptor beta chain was documented in a study of blood T cell repertoires in COVID-19. Study context: COVID-19 samples, acute and convalescent, were from the United States, Italy and Spain.

Germline assignment: CDR1 MNHEY and CDR2 SMNVEV (reference sequence). Losses at the gene ends were 5 bases for V and 9 bases for J; bases not matched to a gene: 10. The CDR3 is 14 amino acids. The assay was immunoSEQ multiplex PCR, and TCRdb's table has in-frame clones only and misses some. The data show 150,000 to 200,000 clones, about 86% seen once. The clonotype comes from a man aged 25-45 years with active or convalescent COVID-19. The sample comprised peripheral blood. The V call is TRBV27, the J call TRBJ1-5, with TRBD1 matching over 7 bases. In DNA, the CDR3 is TGTGCCAGCAGTAACAGGGGCGCTCAAGGGCCCCAGCATTTT. It codes for CASSNRGAQGPQHF.